This T cell receptor beta chain was captured in a study of beta chain features in type 1 diabetes. Study-wide background: Cell yields, gender and age were comparable in patients and healthy donors.

Regarding this clone: What it binds is not known.

The authors reverse transcribed all of the isolated RNA, so sequencing captured expressed TCRB transcripts. Produced via immunoSEQ multiplex PCR; TCRdb's table is partial and in-frame only. The repertoire has 300,000 to 350,000 clones, 11% to 15% of them found once; the top ten carry approximately 6.7%. Germline loops: CDR1 LGHNA, CDR2 YNFKEQ. The CDR3 spans 15 residues. Trimming cost V 6 bases and J 6 bases, with 18 bases left between them. General observations from the study: Patients with Type 1 diabetes showed moderately but significantly shorter TCRB CDR3s in all four CD4+ subsets.

J is TRBJ2-1 and V is TRBV4-2; D gene unclear. Sequencing used central memory CD4+ T cells from blood. This TCR was recovered from a man aged 25 to 40 in good health. CDR3 coding DNA: TGTGCCAGCAGTGACGGAGCCCAGAAGGCCAATGAGCAGTTCTTC. Translating gives CASSDGAQKANEQFF.